The 17 T cell receptor beta chains below come from one sample, sequenced in a study of Ad26.COV2.S vaccination and SARS-CoV-2 variants. Treatment described: roughly 20 received Ad26.COV2.S at low or high dose, single or two shots; roughly five received placebo; per-sample allocation not given. Day 63 after the first injection of vaccine or placebo was the sampling time. Data came from immunoSEQ multiplex PCR; TCRdb stores just in-frame clones and leaves some out. The sample lists about 400,000 clones; around 82% were seen once. The sample in question was peripheral blood, obtained in a trial of Ad26.COV2.S vaccine versus placebo. These receptors were collected from a person between 18 and 65 years old who received the Ad26.COV2.S COVID-19 vaccine or a placebo.

The chain is built from TRBV6-6 and TRBJ1-6; D ambiguous. Germline V gene sequence: CDR1 MNHNY, CDR2 SVGAGI (reference sequence). This CDR3 has 15 residues. V lost 6 bases to trimming and J lost 4 bases, with 13 bases between them. The CDR3 reads CASRHTTRYNSPLHF. The CDR3 DNA reads TGTGCCAGCAGACACACTACGCGGTATAATTCACCCCTCCACTTT.

This sequence joins TRBV18 and TRBJ1-4; D ambiguous. V lost 1 base and J 8 bases, leaving 14 bases between the germline ends. Looked up from germline, CDR1 is KGHSH and CDR2 is LQKENI. CDR3 size: 15 residues. CDR3 DNA sequence: TGTGCCAGCTCACCACTTGACCGACCCGCGGAAAAACTGTTTTTT. Translation gives CASSPLDRPAEKLFF.

This chain uses TRBV30 with TRBJ1-6; D is perhaps TRBD1 (6 bases). CDR1 is GTSNPN and CDR2 is SVGIG in the germline V gene (reference sequence). The CDR3 is 14 residues long. Trimming removed 3 bases at V and 4 bases at J, with 10 bases between. CDR3 in DNA: TGTGCCTGGAGATTGAGGGGGTATAATTCACCCCTCCACTTT. Its protein is CAWRLRGYNSPLHF.

The chain joins TRBV11-2 to TRBJ1-1; D unresolved. Germline V gene sequence: CDR1 SGHAT, CDR2 FQNNGV. V lost 0 bases to trimming and J lost 8 bases, with 16 bases between them. This CDR3 is built from 15 residues. CDR3 nucleotide sequence: TGTGCCAGCAGCTTAGATCCATTCTTGTTGGGCGAAGCTTTCTTT. Its protein is CASSLDPFLLGEAFF.

This rearrangement joins TRBV5-6 to TRBJ1-6; D is ambiguous. CDR1 SGHDT and CDR2 YYEEEE come from the germline V gene. V was shortened by 4 bases and J by 0 bases, with 14 bases between the two germline ends. The CDR3 is 17 residues long. CDR3: CASSPRGSRSYNSPLHF. The CDR3 bases are TGTGCCAGCAGCCCCCGGGGAAGCCGCTCCTATAATTCACCCCTCCACTTT.

V and J are TRBV5-6 and TRBJ2-7; 14 nucleotides agree with TRBD2. Germline CDR1 is SGHDT and CDR2 is YYEEEE. CDR3 length equals 19 residues. J lost 5 bases, V lost 2 bases, and 15 bases had no gene match. The CDR3 spells CASSFLLGLAGGPGHEQYF. CDR3 coding DNA: TGTGCCAGCAGCTTTCTTTTAGGACTAGCGGGAGGTCCCGGCCACGAGCAGTACTTC.

The chain has TRBV7-9 and TRBJ2-7; no definite D call. Germline-derived CDR1 and CDR2 are SEHNR and FQNEAQ (reference sequence). CDR3 length: 12 amino acids. V lost 2 bases and J 6 bases, leaving 8 bases between the germline ends. CDR3 nucleotide sequence: TGTGCCAGCAGCTTAACCCCTGGCGAGCAGTACTTC. Its translation is CASSLTPGEQYF.

The sample holds a few counts of this clone. The chain links TRBV5-6 to TRBJ2-1; D possibly matches TRBD1 or TRBD2 (6 bases each). Deletions cut 4 bases from V and 7 bases from J, with 18 bases between. Per the germline V gene, CDR1 is SGHDT and CDR2 is YYEEEE. CDR3 size: 15 residues. CDR3 sequence reads: CASSPPLGGWNEQFF. For the CDR3, the DNA is TGTGCCAGCAGCCCGCCGTTGGGGGGCTGGAATGAGCAGTTCTTC.

The chain recombines TRBV27 with TRBJ2-7, with TRBD1 matching 9 bases. The J segment lost 2 bases and the V segment lost 2 bases, leaving 10 bases of the junction unmatched. CDR1 and CDR2 from the germline V gene are MNHEY and SMNVEV (reference sequence). CDR3 length equals 17 residues. CDR3 amino acids: CASSLTWGQGGTYEQYF. In nucleotides, the CDR3 is TGTGCCAGCAGTTTAACTTGGGGACAGGGTGGCACCTACGAGCAGTACTTC.

The chain couples TRBV19 to TRBJ2-7; the D is unclear. With 5 bases removed from V and 3 bases from J, the gap between germline ends came to 11 bases. There are 13 residues in the CDR3. The germline CDR1 and CDR2 sequences are LNHDA and SQIVND (reference sequence). CDR3 nucleotides: TGTGCCAGTAGTGGGTCCTACCTCTACGAGCAGTACTTC. As protein: CASSGSYLYEQYF.

The J gene is TRBJ2-2, the V gene TRBV2; D is undetermined. V dropped 6 bases and J dropped 6 bases, with 8 bases sitting between them. The CDR3 sequence is 12 residues long. Germline CDR1 and CDR2: SNHLY and FYNNEI. The CDR3 DNA follows: TGTGCCAGCAGGAAGGACCCCGGGGAGCTGTTTTTT. It translates to CASRKDPGELFF. Complete variable domain (other parts from reference TRBV2 and TRBJ2-2): EPEVTQTPSHQVTQMGQEVILRCVPISNHLYFYWYRQILGQKVEFLVSFYNNEISEKSEIFDDQFSVERPDGSNFTLKIRSTKLEDSAMYFCASRKDPGELFFGEGSRLTVL.

The rearrangement joins TRBV7-9 to TRBJ1-4; possibly TRBD1 for D (5 bases). Germline V CDR1 and CDR2: SEHNR, FQNEAQ (reference sequence). This CDR3 contains 15 residues. V lost 5 bases, J lost 2 bases, and 12 bases lay in between. The CDR3 protein is CASSPNRRTNEKLFF. For the CDR3, the DNA is TGTGCCAGCAGCCCTAACAGGCGGACTAATGAAAAACTGTTTTTT.

The genes are TRBV6-5 and TRBJ2-7; TRBD1 matches 11 bases. V was clipped by 5 bases and J by 4 bases; unmatched bases: 4. CDR3 size: 14 residues. Germline V gives CDR1 MNHEY, CDR2 SVGAGI. The CDR3 DNA reads as TGTGCCAGCAGTCGGACAGGGGGCAATTACGAGCAGTACTTC. Amino acids: CASSRTGGNYEQYF.

The chain has TRBV3-1 (or the pseudogene TRBV3-2) and TRBJ2-7; a possible D gene is TRBD1 (7 bases). Between the trimmed V and J ends, which lost 10 bases and 6 bases, there was a span of 16 bases. This CDR3 is 12 amino acids long. Germline V gives CDR1 LGHDT, CDR2 YNNKEL (reference sequence). CDR3 in DNA: TGTGCCACCAGGACGGGGGACAGCGAGCAGTACTTC. This translates into CATRTGDSEQYF.

V and J are TRBV10-3 and TRBJ1-2, with a tentative D call TRBD1 (6 bases). Germline V CDR1 and CDR2: ENHRY, SYGVKD. V was shortened by 7 bases and J by 1 base, with 13 bases between the two germline ends. CDR3 length: 14 amino acids. DNA for the CDR3: TGTGCCATCAAGTGGGCAGGGGATAACTATGGCTACACCTTC. Translation: CAIKWAGDNYGYTF.

The rearrangement uses TRBV5-4 and TRBJ2-2, with D possibly being TRBD1 (6 bases). V shed 4 bases and J shed 2 bases, with 12 bases lying between them. Germline V gene sequence: CDR1 SGHNT, CDR2 YYREEE (reference sequence). The CDR3 is made up of 15 amino acids. The CDR3 loop is CASSSWDTNTGELFF. The CDR3 coding sequence is TGTGCCAGCAGCAGTTGGGACACCAACACCGGGGAGCTGTTTTTT.

The gene calls are TRBV2 and TRBJ2-5; 8 bases map to TRBD2. Germline V gene sequence: CDR1 SNHLY, CDR2 FYNNEI. V shed 7 bases, J shed 4 bases, and the junction held 11 bases outside the gene matches. This CDR3 comprises 15 residues. The CDR3 spells CASTRRGTSVETQYF. The CDR3 DNA sequence: TGTGCCAGCACCCGAAGGGGGACTAGTGTAGAGACCCAGTACTTC.